This TCR beta chain appears in the sequencing data of a study of T cell responses to AZD1222 COVID-19 vaccine. Overall study findings and caveats: White British ancestry dominated among donors, who included more females, and clonal diversity was possibly underestimated. Vaccine-associated CD4 TCRs spanned spike, dominant at 160-218 and 743-854. Repertoire sampling happened only post peak T cell response. It was only a handful of AZD1222 recipients who were seropositive at baseline.

The CDR3 extends over 15 amino acids. Some clones are missing from TCRdb's copy, which holds only in-frame ones; the method was immunoSEQ multiplex PCR. Counted here are about 120,000 clones, 87% occurring once; the ten biggest clones make up approximately 12%. Concerning this clone itself: Antigen: not known.

Specimen: peripheral blood, collected on day 0 of AZD1222 vaccination. This clonotype was obtained from an adult in good health. The V call is TRBV21-1, the J call TRBJ2-1. TRBV21-1 is a pseudogene locus. The CDR3 DNA is TGTGCCATCCTATCACGGCGCCGCCCGGTGGATGAGCAGTTCTTC. Encoded protein: CAILSRRRPVDEQFF.